Below are 7 T cell receptor beta chains sequenced from a single sample in a study of shared clonotypes between healthy human individuals. Here immunoSEQ multiplex PCR was the method, and the copy in TCRdb shows in-frame clones only, minus some. The profile shows some 1,400,000 clones, more than 95% of them singletons. The sample comprised naive CD4+ T cells sorted from blood. As to subset: CD45RA+ positively selected. The receptors come from a man aged 30-40 years in good health.

The chain is built from TRBV7-9 and TRBJ1-2; D not certain. Trimming pared 3 bases from V and 2 bases from J, leaving 7 bases between. The CDR3 runs to 13 residues. Per the germline V gene, CDR1 is SEHNR and CDR2 is FQNEAQ (reference sequence). The CDR3 coding sequence is TGTGCCAGCAGCTTCGGCCAAAACTATGGCTACACCTTC. This sequence encodes CASSFGQNYGYTF.

V and J are TRBV5-4 and TRBJ2-1; 15 nucleotides line up with TRBD2. After removal of 4 bases from V and 4 bases from J, the junction contained 3 bases not matched to a gene. The CDR3 spans 16 residues. Germline V CDR1 and CDR2: SGHNT, YYREEE (reference sequence). The CDR3 DNA is TGTGCCAGCAGCGGAGGGACTAGCGGGAGGTACAATGAGCAGTTCTTC. It specifies CASSGGTSGRYNEQFF.

V usage is TRBV14 and J usage is TRBJ1-5; 9 bases align to TRBD1. Germline V lookup: CDR1 SGHDN, CDR2 FVKESK. The CDR3 spans 18 residues. The J segment lost 0 bases and the V segment lost 3 bases, leaving 9 bases of the junction unmatched. The CDR3 DNA reads as TGTGCCAGCAGCCACCCGGGACAGGGAGGCTATAGCAATCAGCCCCAGCATTTT. Protein sequence: CASSHPGQGGYSNQPQHF.

The V gene is TRBV5-5, the J gene TRBJ1-5; D uncertain. The CDR3 runs to 14 residues. Trimming shortened V by 4 bases and J by 2 bases, and 10 bases separated the two germline ends. CDR1 is SGHKS and CDR2 is YYEKEE in the germline V gene (reference sequence). In DNA, the CDR3 is TGTGCCAGCAGCGCGTCTTGGGGCAATCAGCCCCAGCATTTT. As protein: CASSASWGNQPQHF.

The CDR3 coding sequence is TGTGCCAGCAGCTTCCCGGCCTCCTACGAGCAGTACTTC. Its protein product is CASSFPASYEQYF. The genes are TRBV5-5 and TRBJ2-7; D call uncertain. Germline V lookup: CDR1 SGHKS, CDR2 YYEKEE (reference sequence). The CDR3 runs 13 residues. The V end lost 2 bases, the J end lost 0 bases, and 6 bases lay between the germline ends. Combining the CDR3 with reference TRBV5-5 and TRBJ2-7 gives the whole variable domain DAGVTQSPTHLIKTRGQQVTLRCSPISGHKSVSWYQQVLGQGPQFIFQYYEKEERGRGNFPDRFSARQFPNYSSELNVNALLLGDSALYLCASSFPASYEQYFGPGTRLTVT.

This chain joins TRBV27 and TRBJ1-1; a weak D match, TRBD1 (6 bases). The germline V gene encodes CDR1 MNHEY and CDR2 SMNVEV (reference sequence). The CDR3 totals 15 residues. Trimming removed 2 bases from V and 3 bases from J, with 13 bases in between. The DNA of the CDR3 is TGTGCCAGCAGTTTACGTAGGACAGAGTACACTGAAGCTTTCTTT. Translation: CASSLRRTEYTEAFF.

Only a few counts were recorded for this clone. This chain links TRBV4-3 with TRBJ2-7, with unresolved D. Looked up from germline, CDR1 is LGHNA and CDR2 is YSLEER. There are 14 residues in the CDR3. V shed 0 bases and J shed 3 bases, with 9 bases lying between them. The CDR3 spells CASSQDRRDYEQYF. The CDR3, as DNA: TGCGCCAGCAGCCAAGACAGAAGGGACTACGAGCAGTACTTC.